The 9 T cell receptor beta chains below come from one sample, sequenced in a study of T cell repertoires in aging, cancer and after chemotherapy. TRB rearrangements spanning V, D and J were amplified using mixed TRB-A/B primers. From the multiplex PCR reads, TCRdb called clonotypes with MiXCR, one entry per CDR3 protein. The top ten clones hold 4.4% of a sample with several thousand distinct CDR3 sequences, around 24% of them seen once. TCR beta rearrangements were amplified from peripheral blood genomic DNA. The sequenced sample consisted of blood. Receptors were obtained from a human donor with a blood cancer.

Of note for this clonotype: The junction does not match germline at one end; this may be a read error. This chain links TRBV6-5 with TRBJ2-7; no firm D call. The germline V gene encodes CDR1 MNHEY and CDR2 SVGAGI. The CDR3 consists of 14 residues. Here the CDR3 DNA reads TGTGCCATCAGTGAGTCTGAAAGGGTCTACGAGCAGTACTTC. Translation gives CAISESERVYEQYF.

In its sample, this clonotype is medium-sized. The chain uses TRBV29-1 and TRBJ1-2; 7 bases match TRBD1. CDR1 is SQVTM and CDR2 is ANQGSEA in the germline V gene. J lost 7 bases, V lost 5 bases, and 7 bases had no gene match. This CDR3 has 12 amino acids. CDR3 DNA sequence: TGCAGCGTTTCAGGGGGATTCGGTGGCTACACCTTC. It specifies CSVSGGFGGYTF.

The chain links TRBV10-2 to TRBJ2-7; D possibly corresponds to TRBD1 (5 bases). V lost 7 bases and J 2 bases, leaving 12 bases between the germline ends. This CDR3 comprises 13 residues. Germline V gives CDR1 WSHSY, CDR2 SAAADI. The CDR3 spells CASNQGFPYEQYF. CDR3 sequence (DNA): TGCGCCAGCAACCAGGGATTCCCCTACGAGCAGTACTTC.

This chain connects TRBV14 to TRBJ1-4; 8 positions agree with TRBD1. The germline V gene encodes CDR1 SGHDN and CDR2 FVKESK. The CDR3 extends over 15 amino acids. J gave up 4 bases and V 4 bases, and 5 bases lay outside the gene matches. The CDR3 spells CASSRNRGSNEKLFF. The CDR3 bases are TGTGCCAGCAGCCGCAACAGGGGGAGTAATGAAAAACTGTTTTTT.

The rearrangement uses TRBV6-2 or TRBV6-3 and TRBJ1-5; no firm D call. From germline, CDR1 is MNHEY and CDR2 SVGEGT. The CDR3 runs to 16 residues. V was clipped by 2 bases and J by 5 bases, with 16 bases between them. The DNA for the CDR3 is TGTGCCAGCAGTTACGGGAGGGAACGGATCGATCAGCCCCAGCATTTT. It encodes CASSYGRERIDQPQHF.

This clonotype rates as medium-sized. CDR3 DNA: TGTGCCAGTAGTCGGGCAGATACTGGGGCCAACGTCCTGACTTTC. Residues: CASSRADTGANVLTF. J is TRBJ2-6 and V is TRBV19; D not resolved. This CDR3 is 15 amino acids long. Germline V gene sequence: CDR1 LNHDA, CDR2 SQIVND (reference sequence). The ends were cut back, 5 bases at V and 2 bases at J, with 10 bases in the middle.

V is TRBV18 and J is TRBJ2-2; 7 bases align to TRBD1. CDR1 and CDR2 (germline): KGHSH, LQKENI. The CDR3 extends over 16 amino acids. V gave up 3 bases and J gave up 7 bases; unmatched junction bases: 11. The CDR3 region is CASSPNRFGQDGELFF. CDR3 DNA: TGTGCCAGCTCACCTAATCGCTTTGGACAGGACGGGGAGCTGTTTTTT. Combining the CDR3 with reference TRBV18 and TRBJ2-2 gives the whole variable domain NAGVMQNPRHLVRRRGQEARLRCSPMKGHSHVYWYRQLPEEGLKFMVYLQKENIIDESGMPKERFSAEFPKEGPSILRIQQVVRGDSAAYFCASSPNRFGQDGELFFGEGSRLTVL.

V gene TRBV18 combines with J gene TRBJ2-2; 9 bases are shared with TRBD2. The trim removed 5 bases at V and 6 bases at J, leaving 4 bases unmatched. The CDR3 is made up of 14 amino acids. Germline-derived CDR1 and CDR2 are KGHSH and LQKENI. CDR3 residues: CASSSLAGPGELFF. CDR3 DNA sequence: TGTGCCAGCTCATCACTAGCGGGTCCCGGGGAGCTGTTTTTT.

The chain combines TRBV10-3 with TRBJ2-7; no definite D call. V lost 7 bases, J lost 2 bases, and 12 bases lay in between. The CDR3 runs to 13 residues. Germline loops: CDR1 ENHRY, CDR2 SYGVKD. In DNA form, the CDR3 reads TGTGCCATCAAGGGTCAGGAGACCTACGAGCAGTACTTC. This translates into CAIKGQETYEQYF.